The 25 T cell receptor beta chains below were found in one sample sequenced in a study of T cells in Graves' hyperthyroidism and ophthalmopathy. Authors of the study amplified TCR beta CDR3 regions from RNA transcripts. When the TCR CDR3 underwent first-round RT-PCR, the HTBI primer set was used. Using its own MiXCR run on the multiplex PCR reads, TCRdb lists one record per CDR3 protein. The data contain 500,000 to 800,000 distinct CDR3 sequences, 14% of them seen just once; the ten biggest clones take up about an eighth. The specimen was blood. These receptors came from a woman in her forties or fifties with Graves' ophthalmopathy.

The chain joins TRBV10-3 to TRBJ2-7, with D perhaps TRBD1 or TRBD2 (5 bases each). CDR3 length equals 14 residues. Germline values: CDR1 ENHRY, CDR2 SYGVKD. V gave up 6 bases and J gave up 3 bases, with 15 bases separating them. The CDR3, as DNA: TGTGCCATCAGCTCCGGGACCGCGCGCTACGAGCAGTACTTC. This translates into CAISSGTARYEQYF.

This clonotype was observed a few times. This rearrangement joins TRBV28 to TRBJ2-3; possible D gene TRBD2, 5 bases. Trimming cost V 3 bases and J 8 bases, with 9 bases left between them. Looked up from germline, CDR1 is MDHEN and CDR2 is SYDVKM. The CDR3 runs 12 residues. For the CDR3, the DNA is TGTGCCAGCAGTTTCGGAGGAGGTACGCAGTATTTT. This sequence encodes CASSFGGGTQYF. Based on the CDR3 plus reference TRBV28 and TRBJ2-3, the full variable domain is DVKVTQSSRYLVKRTGEKVFLECVQDMDHENMFWYRQDPGLGLRLIYFSYDVKMKEKGDIPEGYSVSREKKERFSLILESASTNQTSMYLCASSFGGGTQYFGPGTRLTVL.

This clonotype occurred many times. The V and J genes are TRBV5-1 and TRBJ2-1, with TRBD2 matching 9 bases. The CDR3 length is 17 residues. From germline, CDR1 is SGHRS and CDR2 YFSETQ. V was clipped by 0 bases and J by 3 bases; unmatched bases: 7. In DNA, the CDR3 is TGCGCCAGCAGCTTGGGGTTAGCGGGAGCGGGCTACAATGAGCAGTTCTTC. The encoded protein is CASSLGLAGAGYNEQFF. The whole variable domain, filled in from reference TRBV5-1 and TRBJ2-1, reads KAGVTQTPRYLIKTRGQQVTLSCSPISGHRSVSWYQQTPGQGLQFLFEYFSETQRNKGNFPGRFSGRQFSNSRSEMNVSTLELGDSALYLCASSLGLAGAGYNEQFFGPGTRLTVL.

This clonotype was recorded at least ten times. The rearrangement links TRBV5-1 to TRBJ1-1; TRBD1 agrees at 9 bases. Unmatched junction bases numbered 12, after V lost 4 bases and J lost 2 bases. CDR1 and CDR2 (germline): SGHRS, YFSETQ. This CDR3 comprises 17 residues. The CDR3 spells CASSRTGTGLVNTEAFF. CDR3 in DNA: TGCGCCAGCAGCAGAACCGGGACAGGGTTGGTCAACACTGAAGCTTTCTTT.

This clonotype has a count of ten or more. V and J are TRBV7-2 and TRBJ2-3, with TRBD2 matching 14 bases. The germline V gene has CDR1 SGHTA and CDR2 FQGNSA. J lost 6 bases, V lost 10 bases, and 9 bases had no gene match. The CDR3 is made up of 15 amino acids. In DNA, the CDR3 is TGTGCCATTACCGGGACTAGCGGGAGTGCTGATACGCAGTATTTT. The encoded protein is CAITGTSGSADTQYF.

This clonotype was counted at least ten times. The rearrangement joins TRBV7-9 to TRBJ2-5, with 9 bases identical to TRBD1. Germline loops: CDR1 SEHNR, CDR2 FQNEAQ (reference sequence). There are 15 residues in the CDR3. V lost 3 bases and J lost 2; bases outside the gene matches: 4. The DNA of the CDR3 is TGTGCCAGCAGCTTGGGACAGGGAATGCAAGAGACCCAGTACTTC. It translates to CASSLGQGMQETQYF.

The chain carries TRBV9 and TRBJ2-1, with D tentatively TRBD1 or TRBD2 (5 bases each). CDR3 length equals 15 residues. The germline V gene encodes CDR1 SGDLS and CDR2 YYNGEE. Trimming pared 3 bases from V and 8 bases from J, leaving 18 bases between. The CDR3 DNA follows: TGTGCCAGCAGCGGTCGGACAAATCGGGGCCATGAGCAGTTCTTC. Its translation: CASSGRTNRGHEQFF.

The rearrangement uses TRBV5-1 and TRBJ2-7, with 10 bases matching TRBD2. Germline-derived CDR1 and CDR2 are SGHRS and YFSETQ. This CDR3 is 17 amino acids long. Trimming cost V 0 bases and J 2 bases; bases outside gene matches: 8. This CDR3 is CASSLVSSGSWTYEQYF. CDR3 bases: TGCGCCAGCAGCTTGGTTTCTAGCGGGAGTTGGACCTACGAGCAGTACTTC.

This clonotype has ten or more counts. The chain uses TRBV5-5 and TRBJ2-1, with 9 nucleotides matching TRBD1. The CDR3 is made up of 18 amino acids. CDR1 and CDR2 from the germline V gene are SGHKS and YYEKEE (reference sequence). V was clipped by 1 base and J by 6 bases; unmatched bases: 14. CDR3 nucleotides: TGTGCCAGCAGCTTGCGGTTCCGGGACAGGGTTGTGGTCAATGAGCAGTTCTTC. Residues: CASSLRFRDRVVVNEQFF.

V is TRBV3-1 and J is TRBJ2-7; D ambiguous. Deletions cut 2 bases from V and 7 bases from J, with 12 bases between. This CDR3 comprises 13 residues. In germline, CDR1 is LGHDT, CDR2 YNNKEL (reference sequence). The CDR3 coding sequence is TGTGCCAGCAGCCAATTGCGCCTCGGAGAGCAGTACTTC. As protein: CASSQLRLGEQYF.

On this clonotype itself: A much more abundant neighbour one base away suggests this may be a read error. In DNA, the CDR3 is TGTGCCAGCAGTGACCCGGGACAGGGGATTTCGGACACAGATACGCAGTATTTT. Its translation: CASSDPGQGISDTDTQYF. The rearrangement uses TRBV2 and TRBJ2-3; 10 positions agree with TRBD1. Germline CDR1 SNHLY, CDR2 FYNNEI. The CDR3 extends over 18 amino acids. Unmatched junction bases numbered 11, after V lost 3 bases and J lost 2 bases. The complete variable domain, with remaining parts taken from reference TRBV2 and TRBJ2-3, reads EPEVTQTPSHQVTQMGQEVILRCVPISNHLYFYWYRQILGQKVEFLVSFYNNEISEKSEIFDDQFSVERPDGSNFTLKIRSTKLEDSAMYFCASSDPGQGISDTDTQYFGPGTRLTVL.

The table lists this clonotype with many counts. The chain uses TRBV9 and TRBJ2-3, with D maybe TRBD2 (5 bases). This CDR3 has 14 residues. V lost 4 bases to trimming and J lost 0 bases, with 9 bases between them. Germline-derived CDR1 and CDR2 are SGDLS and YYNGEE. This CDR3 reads CASSHGGSTDTQYF. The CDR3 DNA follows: TGTGCCAGCAGCCATGGCGGGAGCACAGATACGCAGTATTTT. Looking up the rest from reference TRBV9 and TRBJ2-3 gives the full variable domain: DSGVTQTPKHLITATGQRVTLRCSPRSGDLSVYWYQQSLDQGLQFLIQYYNGEERAKGNILERFSAQQFPDLHSELNLSSLELGDSALYFCASSHGGSTDTQYFGPGTRLTVL.

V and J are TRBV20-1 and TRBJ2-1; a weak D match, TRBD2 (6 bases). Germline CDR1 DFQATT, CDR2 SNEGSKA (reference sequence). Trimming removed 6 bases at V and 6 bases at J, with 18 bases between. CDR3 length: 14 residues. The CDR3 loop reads CSADTGRVRNEQFF. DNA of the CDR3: TGCAGTGCCGATACCGGGAGAGTACGCAATGAGCAGTTCTTC.

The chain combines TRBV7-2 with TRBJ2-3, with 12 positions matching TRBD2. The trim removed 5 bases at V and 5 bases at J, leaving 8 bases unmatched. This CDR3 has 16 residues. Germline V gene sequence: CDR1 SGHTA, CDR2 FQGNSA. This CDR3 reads CASSQLAGGQGDTQYF. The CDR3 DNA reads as TGTGCCAGCAGCCAACTAGCGGGAGGCCAAGGAGATACGCAGTATTTT.

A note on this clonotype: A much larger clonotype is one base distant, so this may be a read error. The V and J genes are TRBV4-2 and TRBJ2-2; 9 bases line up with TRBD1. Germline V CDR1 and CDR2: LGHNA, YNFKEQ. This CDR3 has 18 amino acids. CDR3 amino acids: CASSQDIQGAQGTGDLFF. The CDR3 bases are TGTGCCAGCAGCCAAGATATACAGGGGGCTCAAGGGACCGGGGACCTGTTTTTT.

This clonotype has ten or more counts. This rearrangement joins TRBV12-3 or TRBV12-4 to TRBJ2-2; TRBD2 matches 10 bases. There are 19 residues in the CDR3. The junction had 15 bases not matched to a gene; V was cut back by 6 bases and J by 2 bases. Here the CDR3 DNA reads TGTGCCAGCAGCACCGATCCGCCCGGACTAGCGGCAAACACCGGGGAGCTGTTTTTT. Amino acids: CASSTDPPGLAANTGELFF.

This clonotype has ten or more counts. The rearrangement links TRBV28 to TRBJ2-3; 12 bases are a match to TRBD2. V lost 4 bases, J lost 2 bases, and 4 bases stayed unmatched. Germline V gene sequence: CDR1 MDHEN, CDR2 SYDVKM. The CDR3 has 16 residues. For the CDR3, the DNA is TGTGCCAGCAGTTCTAGGACTAGCGGGATCACAGATACGCAGTATTTT. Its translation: CASSSRTSGITDTQYF.

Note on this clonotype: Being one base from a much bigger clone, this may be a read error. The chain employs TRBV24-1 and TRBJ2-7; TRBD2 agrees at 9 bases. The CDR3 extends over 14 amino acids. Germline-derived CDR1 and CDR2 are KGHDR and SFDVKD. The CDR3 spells CTTSWREGHNEQYF. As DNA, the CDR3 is TGTACCACCAGTTGGCGGGAGGGCCACAACGAGCAGTACTTC.

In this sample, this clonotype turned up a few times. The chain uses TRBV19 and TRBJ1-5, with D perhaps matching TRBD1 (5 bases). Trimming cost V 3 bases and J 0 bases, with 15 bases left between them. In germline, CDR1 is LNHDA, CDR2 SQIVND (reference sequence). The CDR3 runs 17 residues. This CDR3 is CASSIWRGGSSNQPQHF. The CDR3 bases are TGTGCCAGTAGTATCTGGAGGGGAGGAAGTAGCAATCAGCCCCAGCATTTT.

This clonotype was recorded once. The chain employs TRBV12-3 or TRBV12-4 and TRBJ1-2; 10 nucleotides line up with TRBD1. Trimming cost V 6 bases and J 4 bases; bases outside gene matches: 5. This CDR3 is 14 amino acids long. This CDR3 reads CASSSRTGGYGYTF. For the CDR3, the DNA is TGTGCCAGCAGCTCGAGGACAGGGGGCTATGGCTACACCTTC.

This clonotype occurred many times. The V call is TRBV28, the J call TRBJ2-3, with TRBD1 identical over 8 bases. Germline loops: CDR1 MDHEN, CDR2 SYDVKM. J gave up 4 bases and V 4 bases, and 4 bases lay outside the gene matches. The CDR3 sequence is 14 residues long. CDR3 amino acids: CASSSGQGSDTQYF. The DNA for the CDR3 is TGTGCCAGCAGTTCAGGACAGGGCTCAGATACGCAGTATTTT.

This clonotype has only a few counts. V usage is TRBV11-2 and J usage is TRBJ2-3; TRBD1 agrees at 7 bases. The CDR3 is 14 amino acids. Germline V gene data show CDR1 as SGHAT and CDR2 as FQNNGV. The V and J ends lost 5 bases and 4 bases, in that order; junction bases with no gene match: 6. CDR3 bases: TGTGCCAGCAGCGATAGACAGGGCTCAGATACGCAGTATTTT. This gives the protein CASSDRQGSDTQYF. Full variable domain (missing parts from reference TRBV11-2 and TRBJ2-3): EAGVAQSPRYKIIEKRQSVAFWCNPISGHATLYWYQQILGQGPKLLIQFQNNGVVDDSQLPKDRFSAERLKGVDSTLKIQPAKLEDSAVYLCASSDRQGSDTQYFGPGTRLTVL.

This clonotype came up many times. CDR3 nucleotide sequence: TGCAGTGCTAGAGGGAATAATGAGCAGTTCTTC. Translation gives CSARGNNEQFF. The gene calls are TRBV20-1 and TRBJ2-1, with D uncertain. V shed 1 base and J shed 7 bases, with 5 bases lying between them. CDR3 length: 11 residues. Germline V gene sequence: CDR1 DFQATT, CDR2 SNEGSKA (reference sequence).

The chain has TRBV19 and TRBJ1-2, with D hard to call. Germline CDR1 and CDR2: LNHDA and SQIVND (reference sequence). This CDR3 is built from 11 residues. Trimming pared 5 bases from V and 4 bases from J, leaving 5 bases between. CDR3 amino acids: CASSASYGYTF. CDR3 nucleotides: TGTGCCAGTAGTGCGAGCTATGGCTACACCTTC.

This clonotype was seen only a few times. The CDR3 region is CASSPLRTGPISGANVLTF. CDR3 sequence (DNA): TGTGCCAGTAGTCCCCTGAGGACAGGGCCGATATCTGGGGCCAACGTCCTGACTTTC. The chain combines TRBV19 with TRBJ2-6; 8 bases agree with TRBD1. The CDR3 runs to 19 residues. Per the germline V gene, CDR1 is LNHDA and CDR2 is SQIVND (reference sequence). With 5 bases clipped from V and 1 base from J, the junction kept 13 bases outside the gene matches.